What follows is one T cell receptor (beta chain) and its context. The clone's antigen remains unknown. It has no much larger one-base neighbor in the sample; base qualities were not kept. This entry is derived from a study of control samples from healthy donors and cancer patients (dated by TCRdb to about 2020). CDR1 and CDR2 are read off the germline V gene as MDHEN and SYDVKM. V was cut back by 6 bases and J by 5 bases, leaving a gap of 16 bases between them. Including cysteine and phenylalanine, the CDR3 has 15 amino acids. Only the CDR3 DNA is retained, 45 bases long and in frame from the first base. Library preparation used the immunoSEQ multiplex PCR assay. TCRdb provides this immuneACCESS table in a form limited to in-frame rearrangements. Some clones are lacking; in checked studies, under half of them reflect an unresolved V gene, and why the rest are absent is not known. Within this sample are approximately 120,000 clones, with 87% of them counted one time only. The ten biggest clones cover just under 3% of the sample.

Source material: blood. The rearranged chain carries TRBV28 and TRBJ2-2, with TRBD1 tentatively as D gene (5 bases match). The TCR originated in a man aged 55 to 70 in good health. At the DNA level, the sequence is TGTGCCAGCAGCTGGGGCGCCCCTCGGACCGGGGAGCTGTTTTTT. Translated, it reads CASSWGAPRTGELFF.